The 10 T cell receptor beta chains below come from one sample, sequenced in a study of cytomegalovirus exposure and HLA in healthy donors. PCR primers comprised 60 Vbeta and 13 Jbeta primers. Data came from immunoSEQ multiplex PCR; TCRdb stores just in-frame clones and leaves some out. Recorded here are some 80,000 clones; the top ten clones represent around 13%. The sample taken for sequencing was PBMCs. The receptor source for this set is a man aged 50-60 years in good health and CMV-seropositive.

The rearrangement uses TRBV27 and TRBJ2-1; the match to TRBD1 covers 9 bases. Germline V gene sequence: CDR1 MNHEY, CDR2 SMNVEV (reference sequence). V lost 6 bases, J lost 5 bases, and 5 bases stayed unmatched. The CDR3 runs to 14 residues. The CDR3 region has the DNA TGTGCCAGCAGCGCAGGGACAGGGCACAATGAGCAGTTCTTC. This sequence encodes CASSAGTGHNEQFF.

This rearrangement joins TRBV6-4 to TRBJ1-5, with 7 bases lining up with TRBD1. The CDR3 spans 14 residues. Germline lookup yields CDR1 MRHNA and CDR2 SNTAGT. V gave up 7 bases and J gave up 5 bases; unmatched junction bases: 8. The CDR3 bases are TGTGCCAGCAACGGACAAAGGGGGCATCAGCCCCAGCATTTT. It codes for CASNGQRGHQPQHF.

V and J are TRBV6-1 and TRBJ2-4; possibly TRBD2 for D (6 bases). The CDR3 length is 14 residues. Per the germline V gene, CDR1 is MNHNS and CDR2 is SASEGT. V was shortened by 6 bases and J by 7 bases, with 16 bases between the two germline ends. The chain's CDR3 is CASSFGTGGNIQYF. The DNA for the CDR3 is TGTGCCAGCAGCTTTGGGACCGGAGGGAACATTCAGTACTTC.

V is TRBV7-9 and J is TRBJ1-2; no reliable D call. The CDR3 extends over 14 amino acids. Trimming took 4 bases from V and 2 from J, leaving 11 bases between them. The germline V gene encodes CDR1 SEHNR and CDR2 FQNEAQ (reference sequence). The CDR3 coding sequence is TGTGCCAGCAGCTCGACATCCTGGAACTATGGCTACACCTTC. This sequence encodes CASSSTSWNYGYTF.

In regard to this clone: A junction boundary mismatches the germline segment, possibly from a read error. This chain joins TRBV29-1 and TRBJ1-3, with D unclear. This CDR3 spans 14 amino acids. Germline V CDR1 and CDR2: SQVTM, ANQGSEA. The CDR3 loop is CSVEGLLSGNTIYF. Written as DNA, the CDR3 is TGCAGCGTAGAAGGACTACTCTCTGGAAACACCATATATTTT.

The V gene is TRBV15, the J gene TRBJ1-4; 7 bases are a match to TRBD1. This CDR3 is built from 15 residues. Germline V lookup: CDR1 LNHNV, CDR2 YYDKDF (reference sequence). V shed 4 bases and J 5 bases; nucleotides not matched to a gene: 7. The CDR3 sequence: CATSKDRVGNEKLFF. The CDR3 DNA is TGTGCCACCAGCAAAGACAGGGTTGGGAATGAAAAACTGTTTTTT.

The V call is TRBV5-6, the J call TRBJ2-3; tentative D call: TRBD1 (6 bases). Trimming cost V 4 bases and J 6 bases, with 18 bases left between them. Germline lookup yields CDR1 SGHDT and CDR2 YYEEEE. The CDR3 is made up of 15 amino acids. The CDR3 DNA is TGTGCCAGCAGCAGTGGACAGAATCGGGCCGATACGCAGTATTTT. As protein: CASSSGQNRADTQYF.

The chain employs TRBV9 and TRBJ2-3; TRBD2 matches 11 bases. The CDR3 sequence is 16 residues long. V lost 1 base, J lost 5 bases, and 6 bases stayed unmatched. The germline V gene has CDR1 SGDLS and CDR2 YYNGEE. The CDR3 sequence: CASSVNTGTSGDTQYF. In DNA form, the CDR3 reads TGTGCCAGCAGCGTAAATACCGGGACTAGCGGAGATACGCAGTATTTT.

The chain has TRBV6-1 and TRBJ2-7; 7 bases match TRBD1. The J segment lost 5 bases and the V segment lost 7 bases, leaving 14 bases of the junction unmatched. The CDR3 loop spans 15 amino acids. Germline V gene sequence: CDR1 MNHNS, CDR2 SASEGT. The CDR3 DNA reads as TGTGCCAGCACTCCGGACGAGGGGGCTACCGACGAGCAGTACTTC. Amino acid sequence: CASTPDEGATDEQYF.

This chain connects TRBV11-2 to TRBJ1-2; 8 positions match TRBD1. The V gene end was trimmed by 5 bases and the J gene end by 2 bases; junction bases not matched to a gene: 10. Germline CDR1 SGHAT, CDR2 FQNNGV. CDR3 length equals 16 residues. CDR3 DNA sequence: TGTGCCAGCAGCCCAGGGGGCCCTTCTCTAAACTATGGCTACACCTTC. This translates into CASSPGGPSLNYGYTF.